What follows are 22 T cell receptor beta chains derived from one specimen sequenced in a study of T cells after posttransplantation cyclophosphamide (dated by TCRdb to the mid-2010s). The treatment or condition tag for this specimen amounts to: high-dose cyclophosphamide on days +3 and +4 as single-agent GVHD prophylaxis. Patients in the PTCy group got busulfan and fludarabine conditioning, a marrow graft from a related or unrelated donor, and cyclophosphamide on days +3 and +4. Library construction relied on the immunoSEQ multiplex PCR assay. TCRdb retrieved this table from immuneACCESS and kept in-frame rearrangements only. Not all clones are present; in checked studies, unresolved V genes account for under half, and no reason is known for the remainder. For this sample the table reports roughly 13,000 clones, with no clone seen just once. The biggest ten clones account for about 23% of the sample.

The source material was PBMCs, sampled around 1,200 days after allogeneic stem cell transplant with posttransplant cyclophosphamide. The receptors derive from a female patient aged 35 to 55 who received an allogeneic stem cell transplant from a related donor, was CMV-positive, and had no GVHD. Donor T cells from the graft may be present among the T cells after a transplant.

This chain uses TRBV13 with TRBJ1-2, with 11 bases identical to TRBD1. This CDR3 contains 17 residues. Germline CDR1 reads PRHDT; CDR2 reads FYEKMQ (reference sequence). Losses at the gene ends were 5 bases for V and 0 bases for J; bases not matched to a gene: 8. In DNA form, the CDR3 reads TGTGCCAGCAGCCCCGGACAGGGGGCCAACCCTAACTATGGCTACACCTTC. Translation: CASSPGQGANPNYGYTF.

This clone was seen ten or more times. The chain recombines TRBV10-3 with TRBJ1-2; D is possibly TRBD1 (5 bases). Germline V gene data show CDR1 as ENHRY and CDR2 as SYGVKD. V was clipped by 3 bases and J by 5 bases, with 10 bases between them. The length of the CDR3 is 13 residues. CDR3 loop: CAISETPGYGYTF. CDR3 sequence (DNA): TGTGCCATCAGTGAAACCCCAGGGTATGGCTACACCTTC.

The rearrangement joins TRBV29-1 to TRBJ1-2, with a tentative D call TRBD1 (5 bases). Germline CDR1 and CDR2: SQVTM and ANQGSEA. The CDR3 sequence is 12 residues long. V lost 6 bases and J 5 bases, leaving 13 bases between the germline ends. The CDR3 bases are TGCAGCGTGGGGGGTAGTGGATATGGCTACACCTTC. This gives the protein CSVGGSGYGYTF. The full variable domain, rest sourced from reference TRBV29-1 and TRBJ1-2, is SAVISQKPSRDICQRGTSLTIQCQVDSQVTMMFWYRQQPGQSLTLIATANQGSEATYESGFVIDKFPISRPNLTFSTLTVSNMSPEDSSIYLCSVGGSGYGYTFGSGTRLTVV.

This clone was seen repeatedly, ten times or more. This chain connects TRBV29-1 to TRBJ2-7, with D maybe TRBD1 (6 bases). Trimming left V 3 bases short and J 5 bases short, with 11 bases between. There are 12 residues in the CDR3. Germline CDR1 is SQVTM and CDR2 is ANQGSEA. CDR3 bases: TGCAGCGTTGATACAGGGTTCCACGAGCAGTACTTC. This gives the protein CSVDTGFHEQYF.

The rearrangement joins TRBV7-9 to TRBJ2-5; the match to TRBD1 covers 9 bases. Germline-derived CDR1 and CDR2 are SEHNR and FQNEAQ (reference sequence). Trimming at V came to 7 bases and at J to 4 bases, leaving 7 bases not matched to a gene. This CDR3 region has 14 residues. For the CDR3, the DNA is TGTGCCAGCACCTACCAGGACAGGGGAGAGACCCAGTACTTC. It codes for CASTYQDRGETQYF.

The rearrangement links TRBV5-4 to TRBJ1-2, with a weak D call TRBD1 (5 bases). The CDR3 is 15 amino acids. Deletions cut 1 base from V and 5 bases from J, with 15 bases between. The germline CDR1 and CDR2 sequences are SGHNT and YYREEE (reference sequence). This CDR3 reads CASSLIYGGRYGYTF. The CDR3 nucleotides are TGTGCCAGCAGCTTGATTTACGGGGGTAGATATGGCTACACCTTC.

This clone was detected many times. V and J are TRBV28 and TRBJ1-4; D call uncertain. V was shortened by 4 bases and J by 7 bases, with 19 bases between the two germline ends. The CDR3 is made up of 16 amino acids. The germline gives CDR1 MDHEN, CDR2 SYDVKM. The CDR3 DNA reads TGTGCCAGCAGTTATACTCAGTGGGGAGAAATTGAAAAACTGTTTTTT. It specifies CASSYTQWGEIEKLFF.

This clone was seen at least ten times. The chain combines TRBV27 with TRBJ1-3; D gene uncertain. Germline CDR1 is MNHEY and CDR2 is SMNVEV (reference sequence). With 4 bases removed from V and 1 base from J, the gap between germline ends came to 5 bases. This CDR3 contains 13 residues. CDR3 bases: TGTGCCAGCAGTTCTGTGTCTGGAAACACCATATATTTT. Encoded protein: CASSSVSGNTIYF.

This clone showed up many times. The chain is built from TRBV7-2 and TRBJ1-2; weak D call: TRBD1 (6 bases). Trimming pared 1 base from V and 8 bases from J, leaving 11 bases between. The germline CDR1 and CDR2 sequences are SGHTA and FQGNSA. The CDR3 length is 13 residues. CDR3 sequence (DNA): TGTGCCAGCAGCTTAGAAACAGGGTTGGGCTACACCTTC. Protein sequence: CASSLETGLGYTF.

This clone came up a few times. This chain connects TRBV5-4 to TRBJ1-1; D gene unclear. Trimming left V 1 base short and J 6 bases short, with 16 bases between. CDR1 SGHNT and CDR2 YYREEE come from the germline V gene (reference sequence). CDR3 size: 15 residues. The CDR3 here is CASSLYPLGVAEAFF. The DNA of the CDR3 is TGTGCCAGCAGCTTGTATCCCCTCGGGGTCGCTGAAGCTTTCTTT.

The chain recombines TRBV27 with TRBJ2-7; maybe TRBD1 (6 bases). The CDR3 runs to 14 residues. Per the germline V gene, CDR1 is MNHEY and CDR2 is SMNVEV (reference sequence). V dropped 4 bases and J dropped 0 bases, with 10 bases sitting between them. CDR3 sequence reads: CASSSYRDSYEQYF. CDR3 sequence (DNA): TGTGCCAGCAGTTCCTACAGGGACTCCTACGAGCAGTACTTC.

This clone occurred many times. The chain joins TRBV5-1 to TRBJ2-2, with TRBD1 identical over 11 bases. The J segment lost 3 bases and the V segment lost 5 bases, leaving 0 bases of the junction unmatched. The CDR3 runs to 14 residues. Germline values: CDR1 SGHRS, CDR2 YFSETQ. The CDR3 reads CASRGQGDTGELFF. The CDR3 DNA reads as TGCGCCAGCAGGGGACAGGGGGACACCGGGGAGCTGTTTTTT.

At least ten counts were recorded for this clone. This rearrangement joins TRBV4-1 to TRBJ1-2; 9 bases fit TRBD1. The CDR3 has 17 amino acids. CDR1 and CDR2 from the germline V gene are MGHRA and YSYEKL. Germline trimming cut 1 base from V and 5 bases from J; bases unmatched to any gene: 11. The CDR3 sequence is CASSQGLGQGLLYGYTF. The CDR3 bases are TGCGCCAGCAGCCAAGGCTTGGGACAGGGTCTTTTGTATGGCTACACCTTC.

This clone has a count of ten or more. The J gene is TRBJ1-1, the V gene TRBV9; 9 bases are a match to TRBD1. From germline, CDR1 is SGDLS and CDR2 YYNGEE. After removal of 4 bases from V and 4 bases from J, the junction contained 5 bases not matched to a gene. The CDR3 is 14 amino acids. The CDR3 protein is CASSYEDRGTEAFF. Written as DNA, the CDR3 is TGTGCCAGCAGCTACGAGGACAGGGGCACTGAAGCTTTCTTT.

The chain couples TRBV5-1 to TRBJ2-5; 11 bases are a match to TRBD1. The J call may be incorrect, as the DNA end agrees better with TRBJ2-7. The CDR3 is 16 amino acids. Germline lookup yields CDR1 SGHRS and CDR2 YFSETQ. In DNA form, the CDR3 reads TGCGCCAGCAGCCCTGGACAGGGGGCAATAACCTACGAGCAGTACTTC. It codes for CASSPGQGAITYEQYF.

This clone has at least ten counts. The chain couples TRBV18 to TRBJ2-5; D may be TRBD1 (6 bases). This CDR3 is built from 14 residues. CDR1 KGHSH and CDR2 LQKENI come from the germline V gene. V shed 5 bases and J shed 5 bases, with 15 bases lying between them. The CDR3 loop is CASSYLQGQETQYF. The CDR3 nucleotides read TGTGCCAGCTCATACTTACAGGGCCAGGAGACCCAGTACTTC.

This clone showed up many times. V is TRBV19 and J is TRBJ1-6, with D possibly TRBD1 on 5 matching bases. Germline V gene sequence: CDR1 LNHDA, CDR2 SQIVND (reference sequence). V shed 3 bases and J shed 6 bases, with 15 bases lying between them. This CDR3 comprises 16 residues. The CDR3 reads CASSITSGGGNSPLHF. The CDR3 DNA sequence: TGTGCCAGTAGTATTACGTCCGGGGGGGGTAATTCACCCCTCCACTTT.

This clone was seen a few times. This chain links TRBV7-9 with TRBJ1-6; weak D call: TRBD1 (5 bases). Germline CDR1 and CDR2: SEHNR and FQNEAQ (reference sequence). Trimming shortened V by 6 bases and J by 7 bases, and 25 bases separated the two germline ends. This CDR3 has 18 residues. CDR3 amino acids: CASSRGGGIPPINSPLHF. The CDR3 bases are TGTGCCAGCAGTCGGGGGGGTGGGATTCCTCCGATAAATTCACCCCTCCACTTT.

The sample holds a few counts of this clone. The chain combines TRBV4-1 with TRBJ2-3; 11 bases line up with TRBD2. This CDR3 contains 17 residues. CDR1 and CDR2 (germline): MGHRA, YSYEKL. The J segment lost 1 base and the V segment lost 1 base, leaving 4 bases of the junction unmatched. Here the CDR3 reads CASSQGGLAVGTDTQYF. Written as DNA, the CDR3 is TGCGCCAGCAGCCAAGGGGGACTAGCGGTTGGCACAGATACGCAGTATTTT.

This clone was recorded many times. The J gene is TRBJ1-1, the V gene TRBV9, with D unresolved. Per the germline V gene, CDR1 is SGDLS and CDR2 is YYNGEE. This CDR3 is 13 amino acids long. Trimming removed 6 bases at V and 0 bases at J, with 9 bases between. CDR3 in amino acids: CASTREMNTEAFF. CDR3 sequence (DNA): TGTGCCAGCACCCGGGAGATGAACACTGAAGCTTTCTTT.

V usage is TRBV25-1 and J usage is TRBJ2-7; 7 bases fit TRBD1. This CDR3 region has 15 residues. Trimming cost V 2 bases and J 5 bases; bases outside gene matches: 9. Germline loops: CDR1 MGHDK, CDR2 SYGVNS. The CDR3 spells CASSEIWQGDNEQYF. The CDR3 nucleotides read TGTGCCAGCAGTGAAATATGGCAGGGGGACAACGAGCAGTACTTC.

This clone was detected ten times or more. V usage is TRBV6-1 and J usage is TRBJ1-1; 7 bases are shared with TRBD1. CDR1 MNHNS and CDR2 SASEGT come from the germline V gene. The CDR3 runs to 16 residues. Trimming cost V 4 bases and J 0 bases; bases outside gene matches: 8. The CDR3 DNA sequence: TGTGCCAGCAGTGTCGGAGGGGGCCGGTTGAACACTGAAGCTTTCTTT. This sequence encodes CASSVGGGRLNTEAFF.